Each of the 13 T cell receptor beta chains below was sequenced from the same sample in a study of blood T cell repertoires in COVID-19. Profiling relied on immunoSEQ multiplex PCR, and the TCRdb table lists in-frame clones only, not all of them. The table has approximately 35,000 clones, roughly 80% seen once. Sequencing input: peripheral blood. The receptors were gathered from a man older than 75 with acute or convalescent COVID-19.

The rearrangement links TRBV3-1 (or the pseudogene TRBV3-2) to TRBJ1-2; D is possibly TRBD1 (5 bases). Germline V gene lookup returns CDR1 LGHDT and CDR2 YNNKEL (reference sequence). The V end was cut by 1 base, the J end by 0 bases, with 9 bases between. The CDR3 has 15 residues. CDR3 sequence reads: CASSQGGEANYGYTF. The CDR3 coding sequence is TGTGCCAGCAGCCAAGGGGGGGAAGCTAACTATGGCTACACCTTC.

This CDR3 is CASSNHRAQNIQYF. The CDR3 DNA is TGTGCCAGTAGTAACCACAGGGCCCAAAACATTCAGTACTTC. The chain has TRBV19 and TRBJ2-4; D possibly corresponds to TRBD1 (6 bases). Trimming removed 4 bases from V and 5 bases from J, with 12 bases in between. The CDR3 has 14 residues. CDR1 and CDR2 (germline): LNHDA, SQIVND (reference sequence).

The chain couples TRBV9 to TRBJ2-7; possibly TRBD1 for D (5 bases). The CDR3 runs 14 residues. Per the germline V gene, CDR1 is SGDLS and CDR2 is YYNGEE. V shed 1 base and J shed 4 bases, with 12 bases lying between them. CDR3 region: CASSVKGQAYEQYF. For the CDR3, the DNA is TGTGCCAGCAGCGTAAAGGGGCAGGCTTACGAGCAGTACTTC.

The chain employs TRBV6-5 and TRBJ1-1, with D perhaps matching TRBD1 (6 bases). V lost 5 bases to trimming and J lost 7 bases, with 14 bases between them. The CDR3 is 13 residues long. Germline CDR1 is MNHEY and CDR2 is SVGAGI. The CDR3 region is CASSPTGLREAFF. CDR3 coding DNA: TGTGCCAGCAGTCCGACAGGACTCCGTGAAGCTTTCTTT.

The DNA of the CDR3 is TGTGCCAGCAGTCCGCTTAGCTATAATTCACCCCTCCACTTT. This codes for CASSPLSYNSPLHF. This chain links TRBV27 with TRBJ1-6; unclear D gene. Germline V gene lookup returns CDR1 MNHEY and CDR2 SMNVEV (reference sequence). The CDR3 sequence is 14 residues long. Trimming cost V 5 bases and J 3 bases, with 8 bases left between them.

The V call is TRBV7-2, the J call TRBJ2-5; weak D call: TRBD1 (6 bases). Trimming cost V 3 bases and J 5 bases, with 10 bases left between them. There are 13 residues in the CDR3. CDR1 is SGHTA, CDR2 FQGNSA, per germline. The CDR3 nucleotides read TGTGCCAGCAGCTTTGGGGGCCCGGAGACCCAGTACTTC. Its protein is CASSFGGPETQYF.

The rearrangement uses TRBV7-8 and TRBJ1-3, with D unclear. CDR1 is SGHVS and CDR2 is FQNEAQ in the germline V gene. This CDR3 is built from 11 residues. V gave up 1 base and J gave up 9 bases, with 4 bases separating them. CDR3 DNA: TGTGCCAGCAGCTTAGGAGGCACCATATATTTT. Translated: CASSLGGTIYF.

This clone was observed a single time. This sequence joins TRBV27 and TRBJ2-7; D gene ambiguous. The CDR3 length is 13 residues. The V and J ends lost 3 bases and 2 bases respectively, with 8 bases between them. Germline CDR1 reads MNHEY; CDR2 reads SMNVEV (reference sequence). The CDR3 nucleotides read TGTGCCAGCAGTTTGGCAGTTCCCTACGAGCAGTACTTC. Its translation: CASSLAVPYEQYF.

The chain carries TRBV7-3 and TRBJ2-3, with 7 bases identical to TRBD2. The V segment lost 4 bases and the J segment 5 bases; nucleotides outside the gene matches: 15. In germline, CDR1 is SGHTA, CDR2 FQGTGA. This CDR3 has 17 residues. CDR3 nucleotides: TGTGCCAGCAGCTCCAAAGGGGCGGGAGTTCAGGAAGATACGCAGTATTTT. It specifies CASSSKGAGVQEDTQYF.

The chain is built from TRBV6-6 and TRBJ1-2; D call uncertain. The V gene lost 2 bases and the J gene lost 7 bases, with 17 bases spanning the gap. This CDR3 has 15 residues. CDR1 is MNHNY, CDR2 SVGAGI, per germline (reference sequence). The CDR3 region is CASSYMSAATSGYTF. Written as DNA, the CDR3 is TGTGCCAGCAGTTACATGTCCGCCGCTACTTCTGGCTACACCTTC.

J is TRBJ1-6 and V is TRBV27; no firm D call. V was clipped by 2 bases and J by 0 bases, with 8 bases between them. Germline V lookup: CDR1 MNHEY, CDR2 SMNVEV (reference sequence). This CDR3 is built from 16 residues. CDR3 sequence reads: CASSLDTSSYNSPLHF. Here the CDR3 DNA reads TGTGCCAGCAGTTTAGACACCAGCTCCTATAATTCACCCCTCCACTTT.

This sequence joins TRBV4-2 and TRBJ2-2; a possible D gene is TRBD1 (6 bases). Looked up from germline, CDR1 is LGHNA and CDR2 is YNFKEQ. This CDR3 has 14 amino acids. V lost 2 bases and J lost 3, with 7 bases in between. The CDR3, as DNA: TGTGCCAGCAGCCAAAACAGGGACACCGGGGAGCTGTTTTTT. Translated, it gives CASSQNRDTGELFF.

This chain links TRBV24-1 with TRBJ2-3; a possible D gene is TRBD2 (6 bases). The CDR3 is 15 residues long. Germline V CDR1 and CDR2: KGHDR, SFDVKD. Trimming shortened V by 3 bases and J by 0 bases, and 9 bases separated the two germline ends. This CDR3 reads CATSDTGLSTDTQYF. CDR3 DNA sequence: TGTGCCACCAGTGATACGGGACTCAGCACAGATACGCAGTATTTT.